This TCR beta chain was captured in a study of early T cells in non-severe SARS-CoV-2 infection. Study observations and caveats: Using VDJdb, the matching emphasized anti-spike CD8 responses while missing private and CD4 specificities.

The CDR3 has 14 residues. Trimming shortened V by 2 bases and J by 0 bases, and 6 bases separated the two germline ends. Per germline, CDR1 SGHTA and CDR2 FQGTGA. Individual cDNA molecules each received unique molecular identifiers attached to them. A single record per CDR3 protein comes from TCRdb applying MiXCR to the 5' RACE reads. The table records roughly 88,000 distinct CDR3 sequences, 11% to 15% of them present only once. Turning to this clonotype: Its antigen remains unknown.

The TCR originated in an adult who was a healthcare worker with PCR-confirmed SARS-CoV-2 infection or an uninfected control (not recorded which). Input material: whole blood. The V gene is TRBV7-3, the J gene TRBJ2-3; D gene uncertain. Here the CDR3 reads CASSLGKSTDTQYF. DNA of the CDR3: TGTGCCAGCAGCTTAGGGAAAAGCACAGATACGCAGTATTTT. Based on the CDR3 plus reference TRBV7-3 and TRBJ2-3, the full variable domain is GAGVSQTPSNKVTEKGKYVELRCDPISGHTALYWYRQSLGQGPEFLIYFQGTGAADDSGLPNDRFFAVRPEGSVSTLKIQRTERGDSAVYLCASSLGKSTDTQYFGPGTRLTVL.